This T cell receptor (beta chain) was sequenced in a study of blood T cell repertoires in COVID-19. On the study more broadly: Sites across the United States, Italy and Spain contributed samples from acute and convalescent COVID-19. PBMCs, B-cell-depleted T cells, or T cells were the source of the cDNA or gDNA that made up the material.

Authors' data handling: Amplification of reference gene primers was used by the study to estimate nucleated cell counts. TCRdb's table, derived via immunoSEQ multiplex PCR, lists solely in-frame clones and lacks some. D and trimming were read from the DNA, whereas the V and J calls and clone size are those reported in that table. The sample holds roughly 190,000 clones, around 83% seen once. The CDR3 consists of 14 residues. The V end lost 1 base, the J end lost 3 bases, and 7 bases lay between the germline ends. Germline assignment: CDR1 MNHNS and CDR2 SASEGT. This clone was detected only a few times.

Sequencing input: peripheral blood. This chain uses TRBV6-1 with TRBJ1-5; unclear D gene. This clonotype was obtained from a man in his fifties with active or convalescent COVID-19. The CDR3 loop reads CASSEGGVNQPQHF. The CDR3 DNA reads TGTGCCAGCAGTGAAGGCGGGGTCAATCAGCCCCAGCATTTT.